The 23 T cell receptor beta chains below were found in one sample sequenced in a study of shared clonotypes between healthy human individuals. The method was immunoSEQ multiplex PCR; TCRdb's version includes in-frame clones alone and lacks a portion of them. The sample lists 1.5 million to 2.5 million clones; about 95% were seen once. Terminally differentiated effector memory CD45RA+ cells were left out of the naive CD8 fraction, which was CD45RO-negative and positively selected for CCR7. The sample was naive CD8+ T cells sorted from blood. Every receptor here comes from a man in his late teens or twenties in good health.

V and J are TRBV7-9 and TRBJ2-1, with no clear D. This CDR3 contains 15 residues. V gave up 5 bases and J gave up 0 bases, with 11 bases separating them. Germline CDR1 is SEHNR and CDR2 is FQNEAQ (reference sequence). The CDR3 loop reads CASSPKTPSYNEQFF. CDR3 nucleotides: TGTGCCAGCAGCCCAAAGACTCCCTCCTACAATGAGCAGTTCTTC.

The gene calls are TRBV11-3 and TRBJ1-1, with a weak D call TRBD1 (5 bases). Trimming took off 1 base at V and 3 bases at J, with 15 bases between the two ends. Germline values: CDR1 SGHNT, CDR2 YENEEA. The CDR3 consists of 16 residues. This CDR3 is CASSLGGEGVDTEAFF. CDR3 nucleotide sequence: TGTGCCAGCAGCTTAGGAGGCGAAGGGGTGGACACTGAAGCTTTCTTT.

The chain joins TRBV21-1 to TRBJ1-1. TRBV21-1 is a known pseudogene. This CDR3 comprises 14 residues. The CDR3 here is CASSPGPGGAEAFF. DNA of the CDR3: TGTGCCAGCAGCCCAGGTCCGGGAGGGGCTGAAGCTTTCTTT.

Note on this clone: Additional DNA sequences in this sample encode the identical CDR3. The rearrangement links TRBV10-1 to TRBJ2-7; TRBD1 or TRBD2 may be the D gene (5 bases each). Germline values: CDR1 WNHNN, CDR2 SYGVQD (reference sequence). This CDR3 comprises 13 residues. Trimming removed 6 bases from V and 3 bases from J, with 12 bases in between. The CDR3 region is CASSPGPNYEQYF. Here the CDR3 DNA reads TGCGCCAGCAGCCCGGGACCGAACTACGAGCAGTACTTC.

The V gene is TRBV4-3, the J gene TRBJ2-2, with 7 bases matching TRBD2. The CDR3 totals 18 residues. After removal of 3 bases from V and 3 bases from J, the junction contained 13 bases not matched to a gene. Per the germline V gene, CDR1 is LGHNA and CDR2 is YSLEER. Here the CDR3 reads CASSHILGEGVDTGELFF. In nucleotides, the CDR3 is TGCGCCAGCAGCCATATACTGGGGGAGGGCGTAGACACCGGGGAGCTGTTTTTT.

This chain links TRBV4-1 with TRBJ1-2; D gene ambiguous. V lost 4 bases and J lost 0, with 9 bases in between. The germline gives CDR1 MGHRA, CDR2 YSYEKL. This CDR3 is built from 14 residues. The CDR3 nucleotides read TGCGCCAGCAGCCCCCCGCGCGCTAACTATGGCTACACCTTC. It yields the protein CASSPPRANYGYTF.

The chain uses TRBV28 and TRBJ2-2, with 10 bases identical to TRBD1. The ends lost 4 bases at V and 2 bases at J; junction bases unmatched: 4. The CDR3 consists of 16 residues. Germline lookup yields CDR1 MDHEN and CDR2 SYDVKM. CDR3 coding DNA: TGTGCCAGCAGTTGGGGACAGGGGCTAAACACCGGGGAGCTGTTTTTT. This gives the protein CASSWGQGLNTGELFF.

The CDR3 DNA follows: TGCGCCAGCAGCTCCGAAAACTATGGCTACACCTTC. This sequence encodes CASSSENYGYTF. V usage is TRBV5-1 and J usage is TRBJ1-2; D not certain. From germline, CDR1 is SGHRS and CDR2 YFSETQ. Trimming cost V 3 bases and J 2 bases, with 5 bases left between them. The CDR3 totals 12 residues.

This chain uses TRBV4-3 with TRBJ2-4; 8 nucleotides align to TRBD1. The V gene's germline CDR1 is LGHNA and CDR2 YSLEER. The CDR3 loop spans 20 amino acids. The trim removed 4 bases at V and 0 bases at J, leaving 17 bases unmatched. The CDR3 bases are TGCGCCAGCAGCCCAGCTCCGGGACAGGTGGCCCGGAAAGCCAAAAACATTCAGTACTTC. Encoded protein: CASSPAPGQVARKAKNIQYF.

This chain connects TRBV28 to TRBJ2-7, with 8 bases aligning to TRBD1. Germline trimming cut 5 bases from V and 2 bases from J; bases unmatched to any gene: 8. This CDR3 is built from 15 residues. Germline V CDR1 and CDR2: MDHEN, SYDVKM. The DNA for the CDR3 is TGTGCCAGCAGTCCCCATGAACAGGGGGCCTACGAGCAGTACTTC. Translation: CASSPHEQGAYEQYF.

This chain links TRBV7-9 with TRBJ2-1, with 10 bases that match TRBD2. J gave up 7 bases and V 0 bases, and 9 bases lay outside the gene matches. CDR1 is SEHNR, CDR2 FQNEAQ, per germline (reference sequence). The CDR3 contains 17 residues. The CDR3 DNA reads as TGTGCCAGCAGCTTAGCGTTCGAGCGGGAGGGCCGGAATGAGCAGTTCTTC. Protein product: CASSLAFEREGRNEQFF.

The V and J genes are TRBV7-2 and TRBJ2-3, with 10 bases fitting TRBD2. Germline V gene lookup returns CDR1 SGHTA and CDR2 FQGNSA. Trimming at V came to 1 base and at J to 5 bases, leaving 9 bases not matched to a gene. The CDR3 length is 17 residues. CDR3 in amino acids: CASSLDLLAGEGDTQYF. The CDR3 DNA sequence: TGTGCCAGCAGCTTAGATCTCCTAGCGGGAGAAGGAGATACGCAGTATTTT.

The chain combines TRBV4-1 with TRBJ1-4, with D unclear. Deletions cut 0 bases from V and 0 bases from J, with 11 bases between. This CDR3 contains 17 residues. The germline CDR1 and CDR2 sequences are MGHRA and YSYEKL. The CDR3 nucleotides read TGCGCCAGCAGCCAAGACTCCAGGAGTGCAACTAATGAAAAACTGTTTTTT. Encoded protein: CASSQDSRSATNEKLFF.

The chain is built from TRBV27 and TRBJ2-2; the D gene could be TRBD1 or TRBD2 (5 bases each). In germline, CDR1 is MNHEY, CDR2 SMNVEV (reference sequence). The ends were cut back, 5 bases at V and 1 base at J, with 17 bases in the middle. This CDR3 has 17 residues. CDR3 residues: CASSLTEGILNTGELFF. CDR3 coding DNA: TGTGCCAGCAGTCTCACCGAGGGGATACTGAACACCGGGGAGCTGTTTTTT.

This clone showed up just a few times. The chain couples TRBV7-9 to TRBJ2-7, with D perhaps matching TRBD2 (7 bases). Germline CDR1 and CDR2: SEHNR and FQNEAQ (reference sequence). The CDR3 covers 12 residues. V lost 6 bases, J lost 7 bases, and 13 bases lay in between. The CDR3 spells CASRNREGEQYF. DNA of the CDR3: TGTGCCAGCAGGAACAGGGAGGGAGAGCAGTACTTC. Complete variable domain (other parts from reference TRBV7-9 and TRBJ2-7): DTGVSQNPRHKITKRGQNVTFRCDPISEHNRLYWYRQTLGQGPEFLTYFQNEAQLEKSRLLSDRFSAERPKGSFSTLEIQRTEQGDSAMYLCASRNREGEQYFGPGTRLTVT.

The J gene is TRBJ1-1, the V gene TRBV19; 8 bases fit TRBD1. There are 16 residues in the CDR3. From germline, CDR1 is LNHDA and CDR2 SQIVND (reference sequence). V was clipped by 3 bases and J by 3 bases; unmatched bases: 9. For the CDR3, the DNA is TGTGCCAGTAGTATGGACAGGGAAGGGAGCGACACTGAAGCTTTCTTT. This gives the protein CASSMDREGSDTEAFF. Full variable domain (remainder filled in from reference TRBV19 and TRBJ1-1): DGGITQSPKYLFRKEGQNVTLSCEQNLNHDAMYWYRQDPGQGLRLIYYSQIVNDFQKGDIAEGYSVSREKKESFPLTVTSAQKNPTAFYLCASSMDREGSDTEAFFGQGTRLTVV.

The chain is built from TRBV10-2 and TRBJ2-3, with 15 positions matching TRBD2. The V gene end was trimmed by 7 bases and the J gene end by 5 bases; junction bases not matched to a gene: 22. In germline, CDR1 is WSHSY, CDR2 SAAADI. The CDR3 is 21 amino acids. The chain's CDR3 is CASTGTGIMIGLAGGVDTQYF. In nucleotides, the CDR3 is TGCGCCAGCACCGGGACAGGGATTATGATAGGACTAGCGGGAGGGGTAGATACGCAGTATTTT.

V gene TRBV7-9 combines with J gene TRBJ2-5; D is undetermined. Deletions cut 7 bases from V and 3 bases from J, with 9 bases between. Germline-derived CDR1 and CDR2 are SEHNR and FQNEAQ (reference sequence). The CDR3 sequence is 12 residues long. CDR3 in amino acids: CASKGLEETQYF. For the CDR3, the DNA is TGTGCCAGCAAAGGGCTGGAAGAGACCCAGTACTTC.

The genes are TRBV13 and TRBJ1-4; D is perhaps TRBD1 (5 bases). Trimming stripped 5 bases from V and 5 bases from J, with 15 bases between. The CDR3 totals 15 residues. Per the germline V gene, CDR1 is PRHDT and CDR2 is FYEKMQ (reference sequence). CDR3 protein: CASSLIGTTNEKLFF. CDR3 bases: TGTGCCAGCAGCCTTATCGGGACTACGAATGAAAAACTGTTTTTT.

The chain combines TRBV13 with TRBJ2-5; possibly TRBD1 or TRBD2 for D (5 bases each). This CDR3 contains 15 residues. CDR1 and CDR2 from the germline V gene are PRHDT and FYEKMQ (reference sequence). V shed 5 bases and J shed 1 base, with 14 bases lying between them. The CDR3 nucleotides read TGTGCCAGCAGCACCACTGCAGGGACCCAAGAGACCCAGTACTTC. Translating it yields CASSTTAGTQETQYF.

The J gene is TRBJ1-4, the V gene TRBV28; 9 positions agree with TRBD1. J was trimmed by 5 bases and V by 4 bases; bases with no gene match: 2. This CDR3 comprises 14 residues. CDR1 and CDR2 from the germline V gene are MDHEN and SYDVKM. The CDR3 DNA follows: TGTGCCAGCAGTTCCGACAGGGGGAATGAAAAACTGTTTTTT. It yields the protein CASSSDRGNEKLFF.

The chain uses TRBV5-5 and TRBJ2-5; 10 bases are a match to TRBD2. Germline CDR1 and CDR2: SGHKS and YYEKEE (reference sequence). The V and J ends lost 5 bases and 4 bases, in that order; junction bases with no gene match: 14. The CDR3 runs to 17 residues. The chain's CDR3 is CASSSFGLAGVGETQYF. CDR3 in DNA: TGTGCCAGCAGTTCGTTCGGGCTAGCGGGAGTAGGAGAGACCCAGTACTTC. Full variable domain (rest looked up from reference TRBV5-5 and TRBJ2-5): DAGVTQSPTHLIKTRGQQVTLRCSPISGHKSVSWYQQVLGQGPQFIFQYYEKEERGRGNFPDRFSARQFPNYSSELNVNALLLGDSALYLCASSSFGLAGVGETQYFGPGTRLLVL.

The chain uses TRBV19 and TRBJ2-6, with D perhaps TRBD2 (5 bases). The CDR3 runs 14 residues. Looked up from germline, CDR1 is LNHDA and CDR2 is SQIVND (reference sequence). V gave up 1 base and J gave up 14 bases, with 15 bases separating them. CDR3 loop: CASSIVGGAHLLTF. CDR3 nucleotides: TGTGCCAGTAGTATAGTCGGAGGTGCCCACCTCCTGACTTTC.